One and the same sample provided the 24 T cell receptor beta chains below, sequenced in a study of blood T cell repertoires in COVID-19. Libraries were prepared by immunoSEQ multiplex PCR; TCRdb keeps only in-frame clonotypes and omits some of them. Here the sample spans some 100,000 clones, about 88% being singletons. Sequencing was carried out using peripheral blood. The receptors shown here come from a woman aged 55-70 years with acute or convalescent COVID-19.

J is TRBJ1-4 and V is TRBV5-6; D might be TRBD1 (6 bases). Trimming pared 1 base from V and 6 bases from J, leaving 13 bases between. CDR1 and CDR2 from the germline V gene are SGHDT and YYEEEE. The CDR3 sequence is 15 residues long. For the CDR3, the DNA is TGTGCCAGCAGCTTGACGGGGACATCGGATGAAAAACTGTTTTTT. Translated: CASSLTGTSDEKLFF.

The chain links TRBV5-4 to TRBJ2-7; no clear D gene. V was cut by 4 bases and J by 7 bases, with 12 bases left in between. Germline V gene sequence: CDR1 SGHNT, CDR2 YYREEE (reference sequence). The CDR3 consists of 12 residues. CDR3 sequence: CASSIPGREQYF. The CDR3 nucleotides read TGTGCCAGCAGCATACCGGGTCGGGAGCAGTACTTC.

The gene calls are TRBV27 and TRBJ1-6; 9 bases align to TRBD1. The germline V gene has CDR1 MNHEY and CDR2 SMNVEV (reference sequence). V lost 5 bases to trimming and J lost 9 bases; unmatched junction nucleotides: 8. The CDR3 runs to 15 residues. In DNA, the CDR3 is TGTGCCAGCAGTAACAGGGGGCAATTTATTTCACCCCTCCACTTT. It is translated as CASSNRGQFISPLHF.

The gene calls are TRBV6-6 and TRBJ2-2; a possible D gene is TRBD2 (6 bases). This CDR3 comprises 15 residues. In germline, CDR1 is MNHNY, CDR2 SVGAGI (reference sequence). V was cut by 9 bases and J by 4 bases, with 18 bases left in between. CDR3: CARPWEVAITGELFF. The CDR3 coding sequence is TGTGCCAGGCCCTGGGAGGTGGCGATCACCGGGGAGCTGTTTTTT.

The rearrangement uses TRBV4-1 and TRBJ2-1; TRBD2 matches 11 bases. CDR3 length: 15 residues. Germline lookup yields CDR1 MGHRA and CDR2 YSYEKL. After removal of 7 bases from V and 2 bases from J, the junction contained 4 bases not matched to a gene. CDR3: CASTRSGGAYNEQFF. CDR3 DNA sequence: TGCGCCAGCACCCGTAGCGGGGGGGCCTACAATGAGCAGTTCTTC.

V is TRBV28 and J is TRBJ1-5, with 9 bases matching TRBD1. This CDR3 has 16 residues. Germline CDR1 reads MDHEN; CDR2 reads SYDVKM. The trim removed 2 bases at V and 2 bases at J, leaving 4 bases unmatched. The DNA for the CDR3 is TGTGCCAGCAGTTTACCAAGGACAGGGGGCAATCAGCCCCAGCATTTT. It specifies CASSLPRTGGNQPQHF.

V usage is TRBV29-1 and J usage is TRBJ1-2, with 7 bases identical to TRBD1. The CDR3 totals 11 residues. V trimming: 4 bases; J trimming: 12 bases; junction bases outside the gene matches: 8. Germline V gene lookup returns CDR1 SQVTM and CDR2 ANQGSEA. CDR3 residues: CSVARQGDHTF. CDR3 nucleotide sequence: TGCAGCGTTGCGAGACAGGGAGACCACACCTTC.

The chain carries TRBV19 and TRBJ1-2, with 7 bases identical to TRBD1. J lost 5 bases, V lost 6 bases, and 9 bases had no gene match. The germline V gene has CDR1 LNHDA and CDR2 SQIVND (reference sequence). The CDR3 extends over 14 amino acids. The CDR3, as DNA: TGTGCCAGTAGCCCCCGGGACAGACCATATGGCTACACCTTC. This gives the protein CASSPRDRPYGYTF.

V usage is TRBV7-3 and J usage is TRBJ2-1, with TRBD2 matching over 7 bases. This CDR3 has 17 residues. V dropped 5 bases and J dropped 8; count of bases not matched to a gene: 18. Germline lookup yields CDR1 SGHTA and CDR2 FQGTGA. The CDR3 protein is CASSPNALAARHDEQFF. DNA for the CDR3: TGTGCCAGCAGCCCAAATGCGCTAGCGGCCCGACACGATGAGCAGTTCTTC.

The rearrangement links TRBV7-9 to TRBJ1-2; TRBD1 aligns across 10 bases. Trimming at V came to 5 bases and at J to 4 bases, leaving 4 bases not matched to a gene. The CDR3 loop spans 14 amino acids. The germline V gene encodes CDR1 SEHNR and CDR2 FQNEAQ (reference sequence). CDR3 loop: CASSRDRGVYGYTF. CDR3 nucleotide sequence: TGTGCCAGCAGCCGGGACAGGGGTGTCTATGGCTACACCTTC.

This chain joins TRBV29-1 and TRBJ2-1; 9 bases are a match to TRBD1. This CDR3 is 13 amino acids long. Trimming removed 3 bases from V and 6 bases from J; junction bases left unmatched: 3. Per germline, CDR1 SQVTM and CDR2 ANQGSEA. This CDR3 is CSVETGGGNEQFF. CDR3 in DNA: TGCAGCGTTGAGACAGGGGGGGGCAATGAGCAGTTCTTC.

The V and J genes are TRBV9 and TRBJ1-3, with a possible D match to TRBD1 (5 bases). Germline assignment: CDR1 SGDLS and CDR2 YYNGEE. V lost 6 bases and J 4 bases, leaving 17 bases between the germline ends. The CDR3 length is 15 residues. In DNA form, the CDR3 reads TGTGCCAGCAACCCCGGACAAGACCTCGGAAACACCATATATTTT. Protein sequence: CASNPGQDLGNTIYF.

This clone was picked up one time. The chain recombines TRBV3-1 (or the pseudogene TRBV3-2) with TRBJ2-2, with TRBD2 matching 7 bases. Losses at the gene ends were 1 base for V and 7 bases for J; bases not matched to a gene: 9. Germline loops: CDR1 LGHDT, CDR2 YNNKEL (reference sequence). The CDR3 covers 16 residues. CDR3 in amino acids: CASSQGLGGYGGELFF. The DNA for the CDR3 is TGTGCCAGCAGCCAAGGTCTGGGAGGGTACGGCGGGGAGCTGTTTTTT.

This sequence joins TRBV5-1 and TRBJ1-2; no reliable D call. CDR1 and CDR2 from the germline V gene are SGHRS and YFSETQ. There are 15 residues in the CDR3. V dropped 0 bases and J dropped 8 bases, with 17 bases sitting between them. CDR3 in DNA: TGCGCCAGCAGCTTGGAGGAGGGCGCCGTTAGGGGCTACACCTTC. Protein sequence: CASSLEEGAVRGYTF.

DNA for the CDR3: TGTGCCAGCAGCCTCGGACAGGGGAATGAAAAACTGTTTTTT. Protein sequence: CASSLGQGNEKLFF. The V call is TRBV11-2, the J call TRBJ1-4, with 9 bases aligning to TRBD1. Germline V gives CDR1 SGHAT, CDR2 FQNNGV. This CDR3 spans 14 amino acids. Trimming removed 5 bases from V and 5 bases from J; junction bases left unmatched: 3.

This chain connects TRBV5-1 to TRBJ1-1; 9 bases match TRBD1. Looked up from germline, CDR1 is SGHRS and CDR2 is YFSETQ. V shed 1 base and J 1 base; nucleotides not matched to a gene: 8. The CDR3 runs 17 residues. The CDR3 here is CASSLPWDRVTNTEAFF. DNA for the CDR3: TGCGCCAGCAGCTTGCCTTGGGACAGGGTTACGAACACTGAAGCTTTCTTT.

V usage is TRBV7-7 and J usage is TRBJ2-1, with 15 bases identical to TRBD2. CDR1 is SSHAT and CDR2 is FNYEAQ in the germline V gene (reference sequence). The CDR3 covers 15 residues. J lost 6 bases, V lost 3 bases, and 0 bases had no gene match. The CDR3: CASSLGLAGGNEQFF. The CDR3 nucleotides read TGTGCCAGCAGCTTGGGACTAGCGGGGGGCAATGAGCAGTTCTTC.

This chain connects TRBV11-3 to TRBJ2-2; D might be TRBD1 (7 bases). Trimming took 8 bases from V and 7 from J, leaving 14 bases between them. The V gene's germline CDR1 is SGHNT and CDR2 YENEEA. The CDR3 is 13 amino acids. This chain's CDR3 is CASHQGGGGELFF. DNA for the CDR3: TGTGCCAGCCACCAGGGGGGCGGCGGGGAGCTGTTTTTT.

The V and J genes are TRBV7-2 and TRBJ1-1; 8 bases map to TRBD1. Trimming at V came to 7 bases and at J to 6 bases, leaving 13 bases not matched to a gene. The CDR3 is 15 amino acids. Germline V CDR1 and CDR2: SGHTA, FQGNSA. The chain's CDR3 is CASNLRETGASEAFF. In DNA, the CDR3 is TGTGCCAGCAACCTCCGCGAGACAGGGGCCTCTGAAGCTTTCTTT.

The J gene is TRBJ1-4, the V gene TRBV9, with a weak D call TRBD1 (5 bases). The CDR3 is made up of 18 amino acids. In germline, CDR1 is SGDLS, CDR2 YYNGEE. V was cut by 3 bases and J by 5 bases, with 23 bases left in between. The CDR3 is CASSADKDGRLRNEKLFF. The CDR3 DNA reads TGTGCCAGCAGCGCGGACAAAGACGGACGGCTAAGAAATGAAAAACTGTTTTTT. Filled out from reference TRBV9 and TRBJ1-4, the complete variable domain reads DSGVTQTPKHLITATGQRVTLRCSPRSGDLSVYWYQQSLDQGLQFLIQYYNGEERAKGNILERFSAQQFPDLHSELNLSSLELGDSALYFCASSADKDGRLRNEKLFFGSGTQLSVL.

The V gene is TRBV28, the J gene TRBJ1-2; D is ambiguous. From germline, CDR1 is MDHEN and CDR2 SYDVKM. CDR3 length equals 14 residues. With 5 bases removed from V and 7 bases from J, the gap between germline ends came to 17 bases. The CDR3 loop is CASSIRSVSGGYTF. CDR3 DNA sequence: TGTGCCAGCAGTATAAGGTCCGTATCGGGTGGCTACACCTTC.

This chain uses TRBV2 with TRBJ2-1; TRBD1 might be the D (7 bases). The CDR3 runs 14 residues. Germline assignment: CDR1 SNHLY and CDR2 FYNNEI. V was pared by 11 bases and J by 2 bases, with 16 bases between. The CDR3 bases are TGTGCCTCAGAGGCGGGGACAGCCTACAATGAGCAGTTCTTC. Amino acid sequence: CASEAGTAYNEQFF.

J is TRBJ2-5 and V is TRBV4-1; 10 bases align to TRBD2. The V and J ends lost 1 base and 4 bases, in that order; junction bases with no gene match: 6. Germline V CDR1 and CDR2: MGHRA, YSYEKL. The CDR3 sequence is 16 residues long. DNA of the CDR3: TGCGCCAGCAGCCAAGGAGCTAGCGGGGGCATAGAGACCCAGTACTTC. Amino acids: CASSQGASGGIETQYF.

This chain links TRBV29-1 with TRBJ1-2, with no clear D. V lost 4 bases to trimming and J lost 3 bases, with 12 bases between them. The CDR3 runs to 13 residues. CDR1 is SQVTM and CDR2 is ANQGSEA in the germline V gene. This CDR3 reads CSVVIDTHYGYTF. In DNA form, the CDR3 reads TGCAGCGTTGTTATCGACACCCACTATGGCTACACCTTC.